The 23 T cell receptor beta chains reported below all come from one sample, sequenced in a study of T cell responses to AZD1222 COVID-19 vaccine. The method was immunoSEQ multiplex PCR; TCRdb's version includes in-frame clones alone and lacks a portion of them. The table records around 80,000 clones, around nine tenths of them present only once. The specimen comprised peripheral blood, sampled 28 days after the second AZD1222 dose. The receptor source for this set is an adult who received the AZD1222 COVID-19 vaccine.

This clone was counted a few times. The V call is TRBV2, the J call TRBJ1-2; a possible D gene is TRBD1 (6 bases). V was clipped by 6 bases and J by 6 bases, with 20 bases between them. This CDR3 has 15 amino acids. CDR1 is SNHLY and CDR2 is FYNNEI in the germline V gene. CDR3 protein: CASRDTGTPGDGYTF. As DNA, the CDR3 is TGTGCCAGCAGGGACACAGGGACACCAGGGGATGGCTACACCTTC.

This chain links TRBV11-2 with TRBJ1-2; D is unresolved. CDR3 length: 12 residues. The germline V and J ends were trimmed by 5 bases and 8 bases, with 12 bases remaining between them. Germline CDR1 reads SGHAT; CDR2 reads FQNNGV. CDR3 DNA sequence: TGTGCCAGCAGCCAGATCCACGGCGGCTACACCTTC. This gives the protein CASSQIHGGYTF.

This rearrangement joins TRBV6-5 to TRBJ1-4; no reliable D call. The CDR3 loop spans 15 amino acids. Germline V lookup: CDR1 MNHEY, CDR2 SVGAGI. The germline V and J ends were trimmed by 5 bases and 2 bases, with 12 bases remaining between them. This CDR3 reads CASSQRGSTNEKLFF. DNA for the CDR3: TGTGCCAGCAGTCAGCGGGGTTCGACTAATGAAAAACTGTTTTTT.

V usage is TRBV7-3 and J usage is TRBJ2-1; D is perhaps TRBD2 (5 bases). Germline assignment: CDR1 SGHTA and CDR2 FQGTGA. The CDR3 has 13 amino acids. V was cut by 3 bases and J by 5 bases, with 8 bases left in between. For the CDR3, the DNA is TGTGCCAGCAGCTTGGACTGGAACAATGAGCAGTTCTTC. It translates to CASSLDWNNEQFF. The full variable domain, its missing parts supplied by reference TRBV7-3 and TRBJ2-1, is GAGVSQTPSNKVTEKGKYVELRCDPISGHTALYWYRQSLGQGPEFLIYFQGTGAADDSGLPNDRFFAVRPEGSVSTLKIQRTERGDSAVYLCASSLDWNNEQFFGPGTRLTVL.

The chain links TRBV5-6 to TRBJ2-5, with D perhaps TRBD1 or TRBD2 (5 bases each). CDR3 size: 13 residues. Looked up from germline, CDR1 is SGHDT and CDR2 is YYEEEE. The ends were cut back, 7 bases at V and 5 bases at J, with 15 bases in the middle. CDR3 residues: CASRYRTLETQYF. In nucleotides, the CDR3 is TGTGCCAGCCGCTACAGGACTCTTGAGACCCAGTACTTC.

This clone was detected once. This chain uses TRBV2 with TRBJ1-4; D is possibly TRBD1 (6 bases). This CDR3 region has 14 residues. The germline gives CDR1 SNHLY, CDR2 FYNNEI. V shed 4 bases and J shed 1 base, with 7 bases lying between them. CDR3 protein: CASSGTVTNEKLFF. The CDR3 nucleotides are TGTGCCAGCAGTGGGACAGTAACTAATGAAAAACTGTTTTTT.

The chain combines TRBV27 with TRBJ1-4; D gene unclear. Looked up from germline, CDR1 is MNHEY and CDR2 is SMNVEV (reference sequence). V was pared by 7 bases and J by 12 bases, with 21 bases between. CDR3 size: 14 residues. CDR3 in amino acids: CASISGAEIVELFF. The CDR3 DNA reads TGTGCCAGCATTTCAGGCGCCGAAATCGTAGAACTGTTTTTT.

J is TRBJ2-7 and V is TRBV2; 8 bases fit TRBD2. CDR1 SNHLY and CDR2 FYNNEI come from the germline V gene. This CDR3 contains 15 residues. V was clipped by 6 bases and J by 9 bases; unmatched bases: 16. The CDR3 DNA is TGTGCCAGCAGCGGTTCCTTCGGCCTCGGGAGGGGGCAGTACTTC. Translated: CASSGSFGLGRGQYF. The variable domain in full, with the rest retrieved from reference TRBV2 and TRBJ2-7, is EPEVTQTPSHQVTQMGQEVILRCVPISNHLYFYWYRQILGQKVEFLVSFYNNEISEKSEIFDDQFSVERPDGSNFTLKIRSTKLEDSAMYFCASSGSFGLGRGQYFGPGTRLTVT.

V and J are TRBV3-1 (or the pseudogene TRBV3-2) and TRBJ1-5; D ambiguous. V lost 2 bases to trimming and J lost 2 bases, with 4 bases between them. Germline values: CDR1 LGHDT, CDR2 YNNKEL (reference sequence). CDR3 length: 13 amino acids. CDR3 DNA: TGTGCCAGCAGCCAACCCGGCAATCAGCCCCAGCATTTT. Translation gives CASSQPGNQPQHF.

The chain links TRBV4-2 to TRBJ1-5; D is undetermined. The CDR3 covers 14 residues. Trimming pared 0 bases from V and 0 bases from J, leaving 3 bases between. Germline lookup yields CDR1 LGHNA and CDR2 YNFKEQ. CDR3 loop: CASSQDTSNQPQHF. CDR3 nucleotides: TGTGCCAGCAGCCAAGATACTAGCAATCAGCCCCAGCATTTT.

With respect to this clone: One end of the junction varies from germline; a read error may be responsible. The same CDR3 also results from other DNA sequences found in this sample. The rearrangement links TRBV13 to TRBJ1-2; 7 bases map to TRBD1. The CDR3 runs 16 residues. Germline assignment: CDR1 PRHDT and CDR2 FYEKMQ (reference sequence). The DNA of the CDR3 is TGTGCCAGCAGCTTAAGGTGGGGGGACAGACCCTATGGCTACACTTTC. It codes for CASSLRWGDRPYGYTF.

The rearrangement uses TRBV6-5 and TRBJ1-1, with TRBD1 matching over 7 bases. Germline V gene data show CDR1 as MNHEY and CDR2 as SVGAGI. The V gene end was trimmed by 4 bases and the J gene end by 0 bases; junction bases not matched to a gene: 5. This CDR3 comprises 15 residues. CDR3 region: CASSSPGQLNTEAFF. The CDR3 DNA reads TGTGCCAGCAGTTCGCCGGGACAGCTGAACACTGAAGCTTTCTTT.

This clone has a single count. The chain joins TRBV10-3 to TRBJ2-1, with D perhaps TRBD2 (6 bases). Germline V gene data show CDR1 as ENHRY and CDR2 as SYGVKD. V was shortened by 2 bases and J by 6 bases, with 17 bases between the two germline ends. The CDR3 length is 16 residues. CDR3 coding DNA: TGTGCCATCAGTGAGAAGGGCCAGCGGGCCTCCAATGAGCAGTTCTTC. Its protein is CAISEKGQRASNEQFF.

This clone was found once. The chain has TRBV5-6 and TRBJ1-1; possible D gene TRBD1, 5 bases. CDR1 and CDR2 from the germline V gene are SGHDT and YYEEEE. This CDR3 contains 14 residues. V lost 4 bases and J lost 1, with 11 bases in between. CDR3 protein: CASSARGTNTEAFF. Here the CDR3 DNA reads TGTGCCAGCAGCGCCCGGGGGACGAACACTGAAGCTTTCTTT.

The gene calls are TRBV18 and TRBJ1-2, with D unresolved. Germline V gives CDR1 KGHSH, CDR2 LQKENI. This CDR3 is built from 16 residues. With 2 bases removed from V and 1 base from J, the gap between germline ends came to 14 bases. The CDR3 bases are TGTGCCAGCTCACCATTTTCAAGAGAAGTTAACTATGGCTACACCTTC. Protein product: CASSPFSREVNYGYTF. Full variable domain (missing parts from reference TRBV18 and TRBJ1-2): NAGVMQNPRHLVRRRGQEARLRCSPMKGHSHVYWYRQLPEEGLKFMVYLQKENIIDESGMPKERFSAEFPKEGPSILRIQQVVRGDSAAYFCASSPFSREVNYGYTFGSGTRLTVV.

This sequence joins TRBV5-1 and TRBJ2-3; D unresolved. V lost 6 bases and J 5 bases, leaving 16 bases between the germline ends. The germline gives CDR1 SGHRS, CDR2 YFSETQ. CDR3 size: 14 residues. CDR3 protein: CASTSGSPLDTQYF. As DNA, the CDR3 is TGCGCCAGCACGTCCGGATCGCCCCTAGATACGCAGTATTTT. Filled out from reference TRBV5-1 and TRBJ2-3, the complete variable domain reads KAGVTQTPRYLIKTRGQQVTLSCSPISGHRSVSWYQQTPGQGLQFLFEYFSETQRNKGNFPGRFSGRQFSNSRSEMNVSTLELGDSALYLCASTSGSPLDTQYFGPGTRLTVL.

The gene calls are TRBV4-2 and TRBJ1-5; 10 nucleotides align to TRBD1. The CDR3 covers 19 residues. The germline gives CDR1 LGHNA, CDR2 YNFKEQ. V was clipped by 1 base and J by 0 bases; unmatched bases: 9. DNA for the CDR3: TGTGCCAGCAGCCAAGGGGGACAGGGGACTTCCTATAGCAATCAGCCCCAGCATTTT. Its translation: CASSQGGQGTSYSNQPQHF.

The chain is built from TRBV5-5 and TRBJ1-2, with D possibly matching TRBD1 (6 bases). The CDR3 is 15 residues long. Germline CDR1 reads SGHKS; CDR2 reads YYEKEE (reference sequence). Deletions cut 5 bases from V and 0 bases from J, with 14 bases between. For the CDR3, the DNA is TGTGCCAGCAGGTTAACCAGGGGTTCTAACTATGGCTACACCTTC. Encoded protein: CASRLTRGSNYGYTF.

J is TRBJ2-2 and V is TRBV5-1, with 9 positions matching TRBD2. The junction had 6 bases not matched to a gene; V was cut back by 0 bases and J by 6 bases. Germline values: CDR1 SGHRS, CDR2 YFSETQ. The CDR3 is made up of 16 amino acids. The DNA of the CDR3 is TGCGCCAGCAGCTTGGACAGCGGGAGGTCCTCCGGGGAGCTGTTTTTT. It yields the protein CASSLDSGRSSGELFF.

The V gene is TRBV5-6, the J gene TRBJ1-2; D uncertain. The CDR3 length is 12 residues. CDR1 SGHDT and CDR2 YYEEEE come from the germline V gene. V lost 4 bases and J lost 4, with 8 bases in between. The CDR3 nucleotides are TGTGCCAGCAGCCCGGCGGGCTATGGCTACACCTTC. Protein: CASSPAGYGYTF.

The rearrangement joins TRBV7-2 to TRBJ1-2, with D possibly TRBD1 on 6 matching bases. The CDR3 covers 15 residues. Between the trimmed V and J ends, which lost 3 bases and 5 bases, there was a span of 16 bases. Per the germline V gene, CDR1 is SGHTA and CDR2 is FQGNSA. As DNA, the CDR3 is TGTGCCAGCAGCTTCGGGGGGAGGGGGAGGTATGGCTACACCTTC. Translation gives CASSFGGRGRYGYTF.

The chain uses TRBV7-9 and TRBJ1-2; weak D call: TRBD1 (5 bases). V lost 7 bases to trimming and J lost 9 bases, with 15 bases between them. The germline gives CDR1 SEHNR, CDR2 FQNEAQ (reference sequence). The CDR3 has 12 amino acids. The CDR3 DNA reads TGTGCCAGCACCAGTGGGGGAAAGAGCTACACCTTC. Translating it yields CASTSGGKSYTF.

The V and J genes are TRBV18 and TRBJ1-1; D remains ambiguous. This CDR3 spans 14 amino acids. From germline, CDR1 is KGHSH and CDR2 LQKENI. Deletions cut 0 bases from V and 6 bases from J, with 11 bases between. This CDR3 is CASSPPSGIAEAFF. CDR3 DNA sequence: TGTGCCAGCTCACCACCGTCGGGTATCGCTGAAGCTTTCTTT.